The rows below give T cell receptor beta chains drawn from one sample of a study of blood T cell repertoires in COVID-19. Some clones are missing from TCRdb's copy, which holds only in-frame ones; the method was immunoSEQ multiplex PCR. The sample lists fewer than 300,000 clones, 86% occurring once. Sequenced: peripheral blood. Receptor source: a woman between 25 and 40 years old with COVID-19, enrolled during active disease. CDR3s include the opening cysteine and the closing phenylalanine or tryptophan. The D gene is left open where the match is weak. Where a row states a size, it is once, few, many or the class of an expanded clone; other rows omit it.

DNA: TGTGCCAGCAGCCAATTAGGAGTCGCCATTCAGTACTTC
CDR3: CASSQLGVAIQYF
size: once
J: TRBJ2-4
V: TRBV27
D: NA

DNA: TGCGCCAGCAGCTGGCGTTCCGATCGGGGAGCTTTCTTT
CDR3: CASSWRSDRGAFF
size: few
J: TRBJ1-1
V: TRBV4-1
D: NA

DNA: TGTGCCTGGAGTTCGGACTGGGCGCGTGGGCAGTACTTC
CDR3: CAWSSDWARGQYF
size: NA
J: TRBJ2-7
V: TRBV30
D: NA

DNA: TGTGCCAGCAGTCCCTGGGAGGGCTACGAGCAGTACTTC
CDR3: CASSPWEGYEQYF
size: once
J: TRBJ2-7
V: TRBV6-5
D: TRBD2

DNA: TGTGCCAGCAGCCGTGGGAGGGGGACTAATTCACCCCTCCACTTT
CDR3: CASSRGRGTNSPLHF
size: NA
J: TRBJ1-6
V: TRBV3-1/TRBV3-2
D: NA

DNA: TGCGCCAGCAGTGAGGGGGGGACAGGGCCGAACGAGCAGTACTTC
CDR3: CASSEGGTGPNEQYF
size: NA
J: TRBJ2-7
V: TRBV10-1
D: TRBD1

DNA: TGCGCCAGCAGCCTCTCCGCCACAGGGTATGGAAACACCATATATTTT
CDR3: CASSLSATGYGNTIYF
size: NA
J: TRBJ1-3
V: TRBV5-1
D: NA

DNA: TGTGCCAGCAGTTACCGAAGCGGGGCTCAGTCCTACGAGCAGTACTTC
CDR3: CASSYRSGAQSYEQYF
size: NA
J: TRBJ2-7
V: TRBV6-2/TRBV6-3
D: TRBD2

DNA: TGTGCCAGCAGTGGACAGGGCGGCAATCAGCCCCAGCATTTT
CDR3: CASSGQGGNQPQHF
size: NA
J: TRBJ1-5
V: TRBV2
D: TRBD1

DNA: TGTGCCAGTAGTATTGGGGGGGCCGACTACGAGCAGTACTTC
CDR3: CASSIGGADYEQYF
size: NA
J: TRBJ2-7
V: TRBV19
D: NA

DNA: TGTGCCAGCTCAGACTGGGCCCCGGGGGGCTCTGGAAACACCATATATTTT
CDR3: CASSDWAPGGSGNTIYF
size: NA
J: TRBJ1-3
V: TRBV18
D: NA

DNA: TGTGCCAGCAGCTTCCGTACCCCTAGGAATTCACCCCTCCACTTT
CDR3: CASSFRTPRNSPLHF
size: NA
J: TRBJ1-6
V: TRBV5-4
D: NA

DNA: TGTGCCAGCAGTGGGGGGACAGTACGAAGCACAGATACGCAGTATTTT
CDR3: CASSGGTVRSTDTQYF
size: NA
J: TRBJ2-3
V: TRBV2
D: TRBD1

DNA: TGTGCCAGTAGCCCTAGACAGGGGGCTAGGCAGCCCCAGCATTTT
CDR3: CASSPRQGARQPQHF
size: NA
J: TRBJ1-5
V: TRBV19
D: TRBD1

DNA: TGTGCCAGCAGTTTACTCTACGAGCAGTACTTC
CDR3: CASSLLYEQYF
size: NA
J: TRBJ2-7
V: TRBV12-3/TRBV12-4
D: NA

DNA: TGTGCCAGCAGCTTAGGCAGGGGGCAAGGCCGCTACGAGCAGTACTTC
CDR3: CASSLGRGQGRYEQYF
size: NA
J: TRBJ2-7
V: TRBV11-2
D: TRBD1

DNA: TGTGCCAGCAGTGTAACCGGGACTAGTGGGGAGCAGTTCTTC
CDR3: CASSVTGTSGEQFF
size: NA
J: TRBJ2-1
V: TRBV25-1
D: TRBD2

DNA: TGTGCCAGCAGCTATACAAGGGGCTTCTATGGCTACACCTTC
CDR3: CASSYTRGFYGYTF
size: NA
J: TRBJ1-2
V: TRBV5-5
D: NA

DNA: TGTGCCAGCTCACCGACTAGCGGGGGGATCAATGAGCAGTTCTTC
CDR3: CASSPTSGGINEQFF
size: NA
J: TRBJ2-1
V: TRBV18
D: TRBD2

DNA: TGTGCCAGCAGCTTAGACAGGGGGCGCCAAGAGACCCAGTACTTC
CDR3: CASSLDRGRQETQYF
size: NA
J: TRBJ2-5
V: TRBV7-9
D: TRBD1

DNA: TGTGCCAGCAGTGACCAGGGGGTGGATGGCTACACCTTC
CDR3: CASSDQGVDGYTF
size: NA
J: TRBJ1-2
V: TRBV2
D: TRBD1

DNA: TGTGCCAGCAGCGTTAAGACAGGGAGAGCTAACTATGGCTACACCTTC
CDR3: CASSVKTGRANYGYTF
size: NA
J: TRBJ1-2
V: TRBV9
D: TRBD1

DNA: TGTGCCATCAGTGAGCAGGGAGGGGCGATTGAAGCTTTCTTT
CDR3: CAISEQGGAIEAFF
size: once
J: TRBJ1-1
V: TRBV10-3
D: NA

DNA: TGTGCCAGCAGCTTGATGCAGGAGGGCGAGCAGTACTTC
CDR3: CASSLMQEGEQYF
size: NA
J: TRBJ2-7
V: TRBV5-4
D: NA

DNA: TGTGCCAGCAGCTTAGGCGGGCCCCAGCATTTT
CDR3: CASSLGGPQHF
size: NA
J: TRBJ1-5
V: TRBV7-8
D: NA

DNA: TGTGCCACACGAGCTCTAACCCAAGAGACCCAGTACTTC
CDR3: CATRALTQETQYF
size: NA
J: TRBJ2-5
V: TRBV5-4
D: NA

DNA: TGTGCCAGCAGCCAACCTAGCGGGGATCAGTACTTC
CDR3: CASSQPSGDQYF
size: few
J: TRBJ2-7
V: TRBV11-2
D: TRBD2

DNA: TGTGCCAGCAGCCCCTCGGGAGCGAGGGGTCCAGAGACCCAGTACTTC
CDR3: CASSPSGARGPETQYF
size: NA
J: TRBJ2-5
V: TRBV11-2
D: NA

DNA: TGCGCCAGCAGCTCCGGGCGGGACAGAACCTTC
CDR3: CASSSGRDRTF
size: NA
J: TRBJ1-2
V: TRBV5-1
D: TRBD1

DNA: TGTGCCAGCAGCTTACACGGGGGGGCGTACGAGCAGTACTTC
CDR3: CASSLHGGAYEQYF
size: NA
J: TRBJ2-7
V: TRBV13
D: TRBD2

DNA: TGCGCCAGCAGCCAAGATCCTAGTTATTCTAACTATGGCTACACCTTC
CDR3: CASSQDPSYSNYGYTF
size: NA
J: TRBJ1-2
V: TRBV4-1
D: NA

DNA: TGCGCCAGCAGCTTACAGGAAGAAGAGACCCAGTACTTC
CDR3: CASSLQEEETQYF
size: NA
J: TRBJ2-5
V: TRBV5-1
D: NA

DNA: TGCGCCAGCAGCCCGCGGGATTCTGGCTACACCTTC
CDR3: CASSPRDSGYTF
size: NA
J: TRBJ1-2
V: TRBV5-1
D: NA

DNA: TGCAGCGTCAAGACTAGCGGGACGCAAGATACGCAGTATTTT
CDR3: CSVKTSGTQDTQYF
size: NA
J: TRBJ2-3
V: TRBV29-1
D: TRBD2

DNA: TGTGCCAGCAGCTCGACAGGGAGCTCCTACGAGCAGTACTTC
CDR3: CASSSTGSSYEQYF
size: NA
J: TRBJ2-7
V: TRBV7-9
D: TRBD1

DNA: TGCAGCGTTTTCGGGACTTCAGGGGAGCTGTTTTTT
CDR3: CSVFGTSGELFF
size: NA
J: TRBJ2-2
V: TRBV29-1
D: NA

DNA: TGTGCCAGCAGCCTACGGATAGCGGGGGGAAAAGATGAGCAGTTCTTC
CDR3: CASSLRIAGGKDEQFF
size: NA
J: TRBJ2-1
V: TRBV3-1/TRBV3-2
D: TRBD2

DNA: TGTGCCAGCAGCTCCGACAGGGTCGCTGGCTACACCTTC
CDR3: CASSSDRVAGYTF
size: NA
J: TRBJ1-2
V: TRBV7-9
D: TRBD1

DNA: TGTGCCAGTAGTTTCTCGACAGGGTTTGTTTACGAGCAGTACTTC
CDR3: CASSFSTGFVYEQYF
size: once
J: TRBJ2-7
V: TRBV19
D: TRBD1

DNA: TGTGCCAGCAGTTTACTCGGTGATCAGCCCCAGCATTTT
CDR3: CASSLLGDQPQHF
size: few
J: TRBJ1-5
V: TRBV27
D: NA

DNA: TGTGCCAGCAGTCCCTACGGGGGGGGAGGCAATCAGCCCCAGCATTTT
CDR3: CASSPYGGGGNQPQHF
size: once
J: TRBJ1-5
V: TRBV27
D: NA